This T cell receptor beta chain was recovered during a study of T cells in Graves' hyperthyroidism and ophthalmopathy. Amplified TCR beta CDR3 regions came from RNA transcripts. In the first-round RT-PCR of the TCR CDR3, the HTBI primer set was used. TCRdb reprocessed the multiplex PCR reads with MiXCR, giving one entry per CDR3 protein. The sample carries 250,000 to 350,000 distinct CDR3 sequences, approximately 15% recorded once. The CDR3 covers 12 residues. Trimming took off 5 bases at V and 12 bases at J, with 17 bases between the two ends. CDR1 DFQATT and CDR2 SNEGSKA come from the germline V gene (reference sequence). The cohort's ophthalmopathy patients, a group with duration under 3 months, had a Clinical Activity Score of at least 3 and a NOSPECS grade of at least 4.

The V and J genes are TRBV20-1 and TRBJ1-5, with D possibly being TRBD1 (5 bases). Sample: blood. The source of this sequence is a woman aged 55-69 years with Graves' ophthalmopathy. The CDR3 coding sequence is TGCAGTGCTCGGGACCGCCGGTCGGGCCAGCATTTT. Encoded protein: CSARDRRSGQHF.